These 2 T cell receptor beta chains originate from one sample sequenced in a study of cytomegalovirus exposure and HLA in healthy donors. Primers included in the PCR were 60 Vbeta and 13 Jbeta primers. Clones were sequenced by immunoSEQ multiplex PCR, and TCRdb holds only the in-frame ones, with some missing. This sample yields about 200,000 clones, of which about 83% are seen a single time; 1.5% to 2% belongs to the top ten. Specimen: PBMCs. The receptors shown here come from a man in his forties or fifties in good health and CMV-seropositive.

The chain combines TRBV7-8 with TRBJ2-3; 14 positions match TRBD2. V lost 5 bases to trimming and J lost 0 bases; unmatched junction nucleotides: 7. Per the germline V gene, CDR1 is SGHVS and CDR2 is FQNEAQ. CDR3 length: 18 amino acids. The chain's CDR3 is CASSTGLAGGPSTDTQYF. CDR3 bases: TGTGCCAGCAGCACCGGACTAGCGGGAGGCCCCAGCACAGATACGCAGTATTTT. Filled out from reference TRBV7-8 and TRBJ2-3, the complete variable domain reads GAGVSQSPRYKVAKRGQDVALRCDPISGHVSLFWYQQALGQGPEFLTYFQNEAQLDKSGLPSDRFFAERPEGSVSTLKIQRTQQEDSAVYLCASSTGLAGGPSTDTQYFGPGTRLTVL.

This chain joins TRBV6-5 and TRBJ1-1, with 8 bases matching TRBD1. Germline assignment: CDR1 MNHEY and CDR2 SVGAGI. The trim removed 8 bases at V and 1 base at J, leaving 6 bases unmatched. This CDR3 has 14 residues. The CDR3 region is CASAVTGGNTEAFF. The CDR3 DNA is TGTGCCAGCGCGGTTACAGGGGGGAACACTGAAGCTTTCTTT.